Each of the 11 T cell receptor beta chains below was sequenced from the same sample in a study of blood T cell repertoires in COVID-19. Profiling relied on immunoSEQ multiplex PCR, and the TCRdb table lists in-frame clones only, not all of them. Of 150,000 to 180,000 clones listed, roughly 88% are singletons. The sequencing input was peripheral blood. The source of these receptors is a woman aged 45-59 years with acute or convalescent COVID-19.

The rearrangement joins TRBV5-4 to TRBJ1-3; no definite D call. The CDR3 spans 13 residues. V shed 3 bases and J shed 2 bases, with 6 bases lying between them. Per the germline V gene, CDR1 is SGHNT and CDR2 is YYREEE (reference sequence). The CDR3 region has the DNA TGTGCCAGCAGCTCTAAGACTGGAAACACCATATATTTT. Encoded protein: CASSSKTGNTIYF. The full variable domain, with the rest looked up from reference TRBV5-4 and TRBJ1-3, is ETGVTQSPTHLIKTRGQQVTLRCSSQSGHNTVSWYQQALGQGPQFIFQYYREEENGRGNFPPRFSGLQFPNYSSELNVNALELDDSALYLCASSSKTGNTIYFGEGSWLTVV.

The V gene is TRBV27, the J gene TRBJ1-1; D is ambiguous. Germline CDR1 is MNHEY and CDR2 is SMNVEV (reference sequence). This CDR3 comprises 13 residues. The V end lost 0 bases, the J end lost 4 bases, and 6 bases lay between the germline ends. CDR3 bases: TGTGCCAGCAGTTTATCATACGGCACTGAAGCTTTCTTT. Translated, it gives CASSLSYGTEAFF.

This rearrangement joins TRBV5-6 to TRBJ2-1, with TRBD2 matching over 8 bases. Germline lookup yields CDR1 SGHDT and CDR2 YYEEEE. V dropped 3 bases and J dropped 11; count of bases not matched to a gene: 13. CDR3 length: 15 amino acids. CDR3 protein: CASSSYSITSGKQFF. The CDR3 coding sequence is TGTGCCAGCAGCTCATACTCCATCACTAGCGGAAAGCAGTTCTTC. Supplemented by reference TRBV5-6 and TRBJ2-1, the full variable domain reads DAGVTQSPTHLIKTRGQQVTLRCSPKSGHDTVSWYQQALGQGPQFIFQYYEEEERQRGNFPDRFSGHQFPNYSSELNVNALLLGDSALYLCASSSYSITSGKQFFGPGTRLTVL.

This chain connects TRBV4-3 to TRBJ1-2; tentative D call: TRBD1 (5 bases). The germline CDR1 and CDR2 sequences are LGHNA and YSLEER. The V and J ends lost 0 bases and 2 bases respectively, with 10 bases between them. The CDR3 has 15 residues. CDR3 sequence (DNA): TGCGCCAGCAGCCAAGAACCCAGGGCGAACTATGGCTACACCTTC. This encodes CASSQEPRANYGYTF.

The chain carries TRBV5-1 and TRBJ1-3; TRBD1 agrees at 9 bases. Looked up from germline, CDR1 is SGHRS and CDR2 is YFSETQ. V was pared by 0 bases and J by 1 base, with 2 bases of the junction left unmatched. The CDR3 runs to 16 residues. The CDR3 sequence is CASSLGGTGSGNTIYF. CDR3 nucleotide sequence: TGCGCCAGCAGCTTGGGAGGGACAGGGTCTGGAAACACCATATATTTT. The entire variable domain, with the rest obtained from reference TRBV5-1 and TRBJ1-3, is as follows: KAGVTQTPRYLIKTRGQQVTLSCSPISGHRSVSWYQQTPGQGLQFLFEYFSETQRNKGNFPGRFSGRQFSNSRSEMNVSTLELGDSALYLCASSLGGTGSGNTIYFGEGSWLTVV.

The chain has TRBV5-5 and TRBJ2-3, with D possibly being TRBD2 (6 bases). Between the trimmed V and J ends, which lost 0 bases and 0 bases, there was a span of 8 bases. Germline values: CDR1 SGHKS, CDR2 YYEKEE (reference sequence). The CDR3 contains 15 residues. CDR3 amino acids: CASSLVLASTDTQYF. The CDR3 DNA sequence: TGTGCCAGCAGCTTGGTACTAGCTAGCACAGATACGCAGTATTTT.

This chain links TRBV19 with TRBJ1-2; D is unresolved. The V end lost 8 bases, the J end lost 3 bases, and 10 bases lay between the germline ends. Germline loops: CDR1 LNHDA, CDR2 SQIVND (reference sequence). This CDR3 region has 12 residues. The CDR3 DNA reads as TGTGCCAGTCGACGGGTTGACTATGGCTACACCTTC. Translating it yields CASRRVDYGYTF.

CDR3 sequence: CASRQGEGELFF. DNA for the CDR3: TGTGCCAGCAGACAGGGAGAGGGGGAGCTGTTTTTT. This chain connects TRBV12-3 or TRBV12-4 to TRBJ2-2; weak D call: TRBD1 (6 bases). This CDR3 comprises 12 residues. With 6 bases removed from V and 8 bases from J, the gap between germline ends came to 10 bases.

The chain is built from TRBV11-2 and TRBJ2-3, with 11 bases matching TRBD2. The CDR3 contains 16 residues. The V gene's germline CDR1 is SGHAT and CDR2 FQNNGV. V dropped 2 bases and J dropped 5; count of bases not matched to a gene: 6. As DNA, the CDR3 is TGTGCCAGCAGCTTAAAGACTAGCGGGACGGAAGATACGCAGTATTTT. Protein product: CASSLKTSGTEDTQYF.

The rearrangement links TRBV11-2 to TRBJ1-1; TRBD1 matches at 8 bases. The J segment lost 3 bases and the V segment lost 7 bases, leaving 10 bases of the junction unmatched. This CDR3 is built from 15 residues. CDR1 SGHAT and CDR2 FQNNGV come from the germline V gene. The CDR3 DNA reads TGTGCCAGCACCCAGTGGGACAGGAGATACACTGAAGCTTTCTTT. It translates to CASTQWDRRYTEAFF.

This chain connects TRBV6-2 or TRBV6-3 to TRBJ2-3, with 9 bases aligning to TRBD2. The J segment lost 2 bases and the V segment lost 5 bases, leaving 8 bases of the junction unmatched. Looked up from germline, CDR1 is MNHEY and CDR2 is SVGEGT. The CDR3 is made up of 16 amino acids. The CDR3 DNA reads TGTGCCAGCAGTGCCTTTCTAGCGGGGAACACAGATACGCAGTATTTT. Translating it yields CASSAFLAGNTDTQYF.